This TCR beta chain emerged from a study of CD8 T cells in ankylosing spondylitis. Notes on the study in general: Ankylosing spondylitis blood seemed to carry a telltale TCR beta motif made of about 8 highly homologous variants. As for the disease-linked clones, they showed a CD8+ phenotype and occurred at relatively low frequencies in peripheral blood. Reports say disease-linked clones showed up significantly more in matched ankylosing spondylitis synovial fluid.

The germline gives CDR1 SGDLS, CDR2 YYNGEE. The CDR3 is made up of 16 amino acids. Trimming pared 0 bases from V and 4 bases from J, leaving 13 bases between. By quantitative 5'-RACE with molecular barcodes, the TCR beta libraries were made. TCRdb recomputed calls from the 5' RACE reads with MiXCR, one row per CDR3 protein. Of about 42,000 distinct CDR3 sequences in the sample, approximately 3.6% were seen once. This clonotype came up many times. Its antigen is currently unknown. The chain joins TRBV9 to TRBJ2-2, with D tentatively TRBD1 (7 bases). The TCR was taken from a female donor with ankylosing spondylitis or in good health (not recorded which). The source material was blood, either unsorted or a sorted T cell fraction (not recorded which). This CDR3 reads CASSVGGTELTGELFF. DNA of the CDR3: TGTGCCAGCAGCGTAGGCGGGACAGAACTCACCGGGGAGCTGTTTTTT.